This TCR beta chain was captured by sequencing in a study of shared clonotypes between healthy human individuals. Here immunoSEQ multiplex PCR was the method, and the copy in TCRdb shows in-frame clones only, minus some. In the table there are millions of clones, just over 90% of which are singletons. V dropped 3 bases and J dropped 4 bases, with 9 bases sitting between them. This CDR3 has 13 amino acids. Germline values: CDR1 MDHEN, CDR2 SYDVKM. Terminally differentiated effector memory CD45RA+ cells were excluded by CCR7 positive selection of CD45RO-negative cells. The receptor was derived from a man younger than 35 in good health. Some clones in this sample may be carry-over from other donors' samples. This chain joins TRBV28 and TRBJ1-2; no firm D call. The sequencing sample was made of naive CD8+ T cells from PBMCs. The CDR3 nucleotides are TGTGCCAGCAGTTTGTTGTACAGCTATGGCTACACCTTC. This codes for CASSLLYSYGYTF.